One sample yielded the 8 T cell receptor beta chains listed below, sequenced in a study of CD8+ T cells in alopecia areata. Once RNA had been extracted, it was reverse transcribed into cDNA to act as the sequencing template. Profiled with immunoSEQ multiplex PCR; TCRdb holds only in-frame clones, not every one. Of some 100,000 clones listed, less than 75% are singletons. Regarding treatment: oral pan-JAK inhibitor, 5-10 mg twice daily. Sequences were derived from CD8+ T cells sorted from blood, sampled at week 4, from a patient treated with tofacitinib. Receptor source: a human donor with alopecia areata.

This clone was recorded once. The rearrangement uses TRBV2 and TRBJ2-1, with D hard to call. Germline CDR1 is SNHLY and CDR2 is FYNNEI. CDR3 size: 8 residues. V was pared by 9 bases and J by 9 bases, with 3 bases between. The CDR3 DNA reads as TGTGCCAGGGGTGAGCAGTTCTTC. Protein: CARGEQFF.

This clone came up a few times. Germline is not matched at one junction end, which may reflect a read error. The V and J genes are TRBV7-7 and TRBJ2-5; D uncertain. The CDR3 length is 12 residues. CDR1 and CDR2 (germline): SSHAT, FNYEAQ (reference sequence). In nucleotides, the CDR3 is TGTGCTAGCAGCCGGGCCGGAGAGACCCAGTACTTC. It encodes CASSRAGETQYF.

The rearrangement links TRBV29-1 to TRBJ2-7; weak D call: TRBD1 (6 bases). Deletions cut 5 bases from V and 6 bases from J, with 11 bases between. The CDR3 is 11 residues long. The germline V gene has CDR1 SQVTM and CDR2 ANQGSEA. Here the CDR3 DNA reads TGCAGCGTTTACAGGGTTGGCGAGCAGTACTTC. This sequence encodes CSVYRVGEQYF.

The chain couples TRBV4-3 to TRBJ1-5; 10 positions agree with TRBD1. Germline V gene lookup returns CDR1 LGHNA and CDR2 YSLEER. V trimming: 0 bases; J trimming: 5 bases; junction bases outside the gene matches: 10. The CDR3 has 18 residues. CDR3 loop: CASSQDRTGGTEDQPQHF. In DNA, the CDR3 is TGCGCCAGCAGCCAAGATCGGACAGGGGGAACGGAGGATCAGCCCCAGCATTTT.

This clone was seen once. The rearrangement joins TRBV30 to TRBJ1-1, with D possibly being TRBD1 (5 bases). CDR1 and CDR2 (germline): GTSNPN, SVGIG (reference sequence). This CDR3 is built from 13 residues. The V and J ends lost 4 bases and 7 bases respectively, with 16 bases between them. The CDR3 nucleotides are TGTGCCTGGAACTACGGGTGGGGCGATGAAGCTTTCTTT. It encodes CAWNYGWGDEAFF.

This clone was picked up a small number of times. This chain links TRBV10-3 with TRBJ2-1; 8 bases match TRBD1. CDR1 is ENHRY, CDR2 SYGVKD, per germline. V lost 10 bases, J lost 6 bases, and 2 bases stayed unmatched. The CDR3 runs 11 residues. The CDR3 protein is CATTGGNEQFF. The DNA for the CDR3 is TGTGCCACAACAGGGGGCAATGAGCAGTTCTTC.

The chain carries TRBV29-1 and TRBJ2-7, with TRBD2 matching over 8 bases. The germline CDR1 and CDR2 sequences are SQVTM and ANQGSEA. The ends lost 2 bases at V and 3 bases at J; junction bases unmatched: 9. The CDR3 is 15 amino acids. DNA of the CDR3: TGCAGCGTTGAAAGAGACGGGGGGGCGGTCTACGAGCAGTACTTC. As protein: CSVERDGGAVYEQYF.

This clone appeared a few times. The genes are TRBV4-2 and TRBJ1-5; D is possibly TRBD1 (6 bases). The length of the CDR3 is 15 residues. CDR1 and CDR2 (germline): LGHNA, YNFKEQ. Trimming left V 0 bases short and J 6 bases short, with 12 bases between. CDR3 DNA sequence: TGTGCCAGCAGCCAAGAGGACAGCAGACTTCAGCCCCAGCATTTT. As protein: CASSQEDSRLQPQHF.